A single sample gave rise to the 10 T cell receptor beta chains below, sequenced in a study of blood T cell repertoires in COVID-19. TCRdb's table, derived via immunoSEQ multiplex PCR, lists solely in-frame clones and lacks some. The sample records fewer than 150,000 clones, 84% being singletons. The sequenced sample consisted of peripheral blood. Every receptor here comes from an elderly woman in a cohort sampled during active or convalescent COVID-19.

This chain joins TRBV7-8 and TRBJ2-7, with 9 bases identical to TRBD1. V dropped 5 bases and J dropped 8; count of bases not matched to a gene: 10. Germline V lookup: CDR1 SGHVS, CDR2 FQNEAQ. This CDR3 is 14 amino acids long. CDR3 region: CASSPPGTGSQQYV. As DNA, the CDR3 is TGTGCCAGCAGCCCTCCCGGGACAGGGTCTCAGCAGTACGTC.

This clone has just a few counts. This sequence joins TRBV27 and TRBJ1-5; 9 nucleotides match TRBD1. Trimming at V came to 5 bases and at J to 7 bases, leaving 6 bases not matched to a gene. The germline V gene encodes CDR1 MNHEY and CDR2 SMNVEV (reference sequence). The CDR3 is 14 amino acids. The CDR3 region is CASSQTGGTQPQHF. CDR3 nucleotide sequence: TGTGCCAGCAGTCAAACAGGGGGCACCCAGCCCCAGCATTTT.

The chain is built from TRBV30 and TRBJ1-2, with TRBD1 identical over 7 bases. V lost 3 bases to trimming and J lost 7 bases; unmatched junction nucleotides: 8. The length of the CDR3 is 13 residues. Per the germline V gene, CDR1 is GTSNPN and CDR2 is SVGIG (reference sequence). The CDR3 region is CAWSPRAGGGYTF. The CDR3 DNA reads TGTGCCTGGAGCCCGAGGGCAGGGGGTGGCTACACCTTC. Complete variable domain (other parts from reference TRBV30 and TRBJ1-2): SQTIHQWPATLVQPVGSPLSLECTVEGTSNPNLYWYRQAAGRGLQLLFYSVGIGQISSEVPQNLSASRPQDRQFILSSKKLLLSDSGFYLCAWSPRAGGGYTFGSGTRLTVV.

This clone was seen only once. This chain uses TRBV18 with TRBJ1-1; 8 bases map to TRBD1. With V trimmed by 4 bases and J by 3 bases, 7 bases remained unmatched. This CDR3 has 15 residues. Germline V gene lookup returns CDR1 KGHSH and CDR2 LQKENI. The CDR3 DNA is TGTGCCAGCTCACGCTACAGGGGGAAGGACACTGAAGCTTTCTTT. Protein sequence: CASSRYRGKDTEAFF.

With respect to this clone: The junction differs from germline at one of its ends, possibly a read error. The chain links TRBV6-2 or TRBV6-3 to TRBJ2-3; TRBD1 matches 7 bases. CDR1 and CDR2 (germline): MNHEY, SVGEGT. The CDR3 consists of 12 residues. Written as DNA, the CDR3 is TGTGCCAGCAGTTACTCCCGGGACAGTTATTGTTTT. It is translated as CASSYSRDSYCF.

A note on this clone: Other DNA sequences in this specimen translate into the identical CDR3. The V gene is TRBV12-3 or TRBV12-4, the J gene TRBJ1-2; D remains unclear. CDR3 size: 12 residues. Trimming shortened V by 5 bases and J by 5 bases, and 9 bases separated the two germline ends. The CDR3 protein is CASSPDRYGYTF. The CDR3 region has the DNA TGTGCCAGCAGTCCCGATCGGTATGGCTACACCTTC.

V usage is TRBV5-4 and J usage is TRBJ2-1; possible D gene TRBD2, 7 bases. The CDR3 length is 15 residues. V lost 4 bases to trimming and J lost 10 bases, with 21 bases between them. Germline assignment: CDR1 SGHNT and CDR2 YYREEE (reference sequence). The CDR3 sequence is CASSHIRGGTREQFF. The CDR3 DNA sequence: TGTGCCAGCAGCCACATTAGGGGGGGGACACGGGAGCAGTTCTTC.

The chain's CDR3 is CASSLGGASGGTDTQYF. CDR3 in DNA: TGTGCCAGCAGCTTGGGGGGCGCTAGCGGGGGCACAGATACGCAGTATTTT. V gene TRBV5-4 combines with J gene TRBJ2-3; 9 bases agree with TRBD2. The ends lost 0 bases at V and 1 base at J; junction bases unmatched: 6. The CDR3 length is 17 residues. Germline V gene sequence: CDR1 SGHNT, CDR2 YYREEE (reference sequence).

This clone was found a few times. The genes are TRBV10-3 and TRBJ1-1; perhaps TRBD1 as D (6 bases). Germline V gene sequence: CDR1 ENHRY, CDR2 SYGVKD. The CDR3 length is 14 residues. The ends were cut back, 6 bases at V and 1 base at J, with 12 bases in the middle. Here the CDR3 DNA reads TGTGCCATCAGGAGGCGGACAGAGAACACTGAAGCTTTCTTT. It codes for CAIRRRTENTEAFF.

V is TRBV2 and J is TRBJ1-2, with 7 bases identical to TRBD1. V lost 8 bases and J lost 5; bases outside the gene matches: 2. Germline CDR1 reads SNHLY; CDR2 reads FYNNEI. The CDR3 has 11 residues. The CDR3 sequence: CASRTGYGYTF. Here the CDR3 DNA reads TGTGCCAGCCGGACAGGTTATGGCTACACCTTC.